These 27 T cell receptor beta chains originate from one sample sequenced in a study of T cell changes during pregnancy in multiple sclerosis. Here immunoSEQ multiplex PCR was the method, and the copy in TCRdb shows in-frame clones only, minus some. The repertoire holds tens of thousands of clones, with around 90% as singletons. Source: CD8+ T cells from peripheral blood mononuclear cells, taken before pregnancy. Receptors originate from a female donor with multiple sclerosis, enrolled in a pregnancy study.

The CDR3 loop is CASSSPTLYNEQFF. CDR3 nucleotides: TGTGCCAGCAGTTCCCCGACACTTTACAATGAGCAGTTCTTC. V and J are TRBV27 and TRBJ2-1, with D uncertain. Looked up from germline, CDR1 is MNHEY and CDR2 is SMNVEV (reference sequence). The V gene lost 4 bases and the J gene lost 4 bases, with 11 bases spanning the gap. The length of the CDR3 is 14 residues.

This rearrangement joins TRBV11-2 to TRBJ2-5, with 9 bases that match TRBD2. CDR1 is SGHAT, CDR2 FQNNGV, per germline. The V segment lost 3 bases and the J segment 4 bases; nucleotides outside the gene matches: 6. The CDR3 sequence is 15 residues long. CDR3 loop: CASSFGGGAGETQYF. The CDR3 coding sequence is TGTGCCAGCAGCTTTGGCGGGGGGGCTGGAGAGACCCAGTACTTC.

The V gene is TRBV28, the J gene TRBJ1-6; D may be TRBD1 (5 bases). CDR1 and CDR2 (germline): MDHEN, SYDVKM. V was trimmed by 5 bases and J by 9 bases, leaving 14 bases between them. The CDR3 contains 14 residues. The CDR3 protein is CASSGDGALSPLHF. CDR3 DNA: TGTGCCAGCAGTGGGGATGGGGCGCTTTCACCCCTCCACTTT.

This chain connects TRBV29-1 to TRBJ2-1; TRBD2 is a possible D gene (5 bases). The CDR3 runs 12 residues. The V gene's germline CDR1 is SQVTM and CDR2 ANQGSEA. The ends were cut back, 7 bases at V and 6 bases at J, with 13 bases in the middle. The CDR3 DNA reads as TGCAGCGCCGAGAGCGGAGGCAATGAGCAGTTCTTC. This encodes CSAESGGNEQFF.

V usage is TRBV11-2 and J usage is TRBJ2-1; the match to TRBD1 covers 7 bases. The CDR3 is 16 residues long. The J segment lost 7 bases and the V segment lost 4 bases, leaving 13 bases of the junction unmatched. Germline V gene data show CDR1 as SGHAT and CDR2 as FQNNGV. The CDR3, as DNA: TGTGCCAGCAGCTGGATAACCGGGACAGAAGTTAATGAGCAGTTCTTC. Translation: CASSWITGTEVNEQFF.

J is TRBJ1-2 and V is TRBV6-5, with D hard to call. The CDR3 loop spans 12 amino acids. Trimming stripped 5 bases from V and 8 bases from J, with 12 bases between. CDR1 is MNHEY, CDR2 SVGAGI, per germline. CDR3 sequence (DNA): TGTGCCAGCAGTAATCTCGGAGGAGGCTACACCTTC. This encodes CASSNLGGGYTF.

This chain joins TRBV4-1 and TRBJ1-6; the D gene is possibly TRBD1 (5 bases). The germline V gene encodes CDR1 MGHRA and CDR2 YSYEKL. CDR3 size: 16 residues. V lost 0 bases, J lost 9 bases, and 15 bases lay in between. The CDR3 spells CASSQEGEAAGSPLHF. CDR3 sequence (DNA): TGCGCCAGCAGCCAAGAAGGGGAGGCTGCTGGTTCACCCCTCCACTTT.

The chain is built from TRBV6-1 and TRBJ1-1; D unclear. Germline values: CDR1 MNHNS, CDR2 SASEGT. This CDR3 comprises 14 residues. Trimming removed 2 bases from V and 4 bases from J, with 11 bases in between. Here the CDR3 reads CASSELGRGTEAFF. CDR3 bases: TGTGCCAGCAGTGAACTAGGCCGGGGCACTGAAGCTTTCTTT.

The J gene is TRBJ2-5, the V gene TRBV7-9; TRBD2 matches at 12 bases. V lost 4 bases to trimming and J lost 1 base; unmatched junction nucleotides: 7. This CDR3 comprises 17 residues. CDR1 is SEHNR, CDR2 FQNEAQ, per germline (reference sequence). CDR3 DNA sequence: TGTGCCAGCAGCTCACCCCAGACTAGCGGGGGCCAAGAGACCCAGTACTTC. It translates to CASSSPQTSGGQETQYF. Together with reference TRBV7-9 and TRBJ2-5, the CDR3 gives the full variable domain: DTGVSQNPRHKITKRGQNVTFRCDPISEHNRLYWYRQTLGQGPEFLTYFQNEAQLEKSRLLSDRFSAERPKGSFSTLEIQRTEQGDSAMYLCASSSPQTSGGQETQYFGPGTRLLVL.

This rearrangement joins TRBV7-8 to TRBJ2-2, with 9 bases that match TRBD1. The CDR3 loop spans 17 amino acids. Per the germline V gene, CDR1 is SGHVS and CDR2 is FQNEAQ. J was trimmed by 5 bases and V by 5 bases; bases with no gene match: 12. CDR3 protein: CASSLTAWTGVTGELFF. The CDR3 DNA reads TGTGCCAGCAGCCTAACGGCGTGGACAGGGGTTACCGGGGAGCTGTTTTTT.

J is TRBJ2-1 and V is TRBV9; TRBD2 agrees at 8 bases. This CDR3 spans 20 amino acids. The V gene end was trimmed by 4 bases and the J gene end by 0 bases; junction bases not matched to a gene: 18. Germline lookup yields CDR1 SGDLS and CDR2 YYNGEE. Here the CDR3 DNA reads TGTGCCAGCAGCCCCAGCCTGCGAGCGGGGGAGTCCTACTCCTACAATGAGCAGTTCTTC. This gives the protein CASSPSLRAGESYSYNEQFF.

The CDR3 bases are TGCGCCAGCAGCCGACCTCGGCTAGCGGATGTAGACTCCTACAATGAGCAGTTCTTC. Residues: CASSRPRLADVDSYNEQFF. The J gene is TRBJ2-1, the V gene TRBV5-1; TRBD2 matches at 7 bases. Per the germline V gene, CDR1 is SGHRS and CDR2 is YFSETQ. The CDR3 loop spans 19 amino acids. The V gene end was trimmed by 4 bases and the J gene end by 0 bases; junction bases not matched to a gene: 16.

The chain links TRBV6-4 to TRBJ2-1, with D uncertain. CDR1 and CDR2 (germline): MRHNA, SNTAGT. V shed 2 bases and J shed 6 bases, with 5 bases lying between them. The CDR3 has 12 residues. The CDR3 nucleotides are TGTGCCAGCAGTGACGGAGCCAATGAGCAGTTCTTC. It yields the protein CASSDGANEQFF.

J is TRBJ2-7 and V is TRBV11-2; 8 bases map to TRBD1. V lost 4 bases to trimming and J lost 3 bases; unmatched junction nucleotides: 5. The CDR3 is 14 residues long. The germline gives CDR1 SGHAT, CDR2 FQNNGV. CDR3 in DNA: TGTGCCAGCAGCTCAGACAGGGGACGCTACGAGCAGTACTTC. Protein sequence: CASSSDRGRYEQYF.

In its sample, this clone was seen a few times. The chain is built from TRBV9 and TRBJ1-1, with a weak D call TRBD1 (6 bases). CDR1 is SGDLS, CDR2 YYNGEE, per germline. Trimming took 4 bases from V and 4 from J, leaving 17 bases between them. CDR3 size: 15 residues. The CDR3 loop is CASSSNRESVTEAFF. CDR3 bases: TGTGCCAGCAGCTCCAACAGGGAGTCGGTCACTGAAGCTTTCTTT. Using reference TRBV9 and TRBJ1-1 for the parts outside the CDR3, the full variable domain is DSGVTQTPKHLITATGQRVTLRCSPRSGDLSVYWYQQSLDQGLQFLIQYYNGEERAKGNILERFSAQQFPDLHSELNLSSLELGDSALYFCASSSNRESVTEAFFGQGTRLTVV.

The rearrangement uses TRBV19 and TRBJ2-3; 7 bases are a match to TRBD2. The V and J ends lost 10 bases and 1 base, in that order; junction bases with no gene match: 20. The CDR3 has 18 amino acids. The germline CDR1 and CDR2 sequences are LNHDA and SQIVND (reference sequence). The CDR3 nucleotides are TGTGCCACTCTACCTTGGGGGGGGACTACGCCCCGCACAGATACGCAGTATTTT. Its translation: CATLPWGGTTPRTDTQYF.

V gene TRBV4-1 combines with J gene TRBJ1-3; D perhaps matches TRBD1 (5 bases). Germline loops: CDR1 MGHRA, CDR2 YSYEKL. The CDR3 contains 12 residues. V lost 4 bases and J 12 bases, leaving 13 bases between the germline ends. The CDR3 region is CASSRPGKGIYF. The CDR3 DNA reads TGCGCCAGCAGCCGCCCAGGGAAGGGCATATATTTT.

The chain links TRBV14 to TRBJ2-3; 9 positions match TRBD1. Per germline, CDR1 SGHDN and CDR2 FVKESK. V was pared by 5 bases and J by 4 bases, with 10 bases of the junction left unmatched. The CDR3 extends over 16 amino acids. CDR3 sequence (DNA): TGTGCCAGCAGCTCCCGGGACAGGGTTTGGCCAGATACGCAGTATTTT. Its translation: CASSSRDRVWPDTQYF.

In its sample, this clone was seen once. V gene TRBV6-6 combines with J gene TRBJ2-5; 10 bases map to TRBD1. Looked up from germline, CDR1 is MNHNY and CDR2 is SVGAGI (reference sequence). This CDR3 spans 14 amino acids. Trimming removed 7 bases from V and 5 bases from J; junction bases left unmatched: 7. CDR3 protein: CASTRQGAAETQYF. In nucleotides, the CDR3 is TGTGCCAGCACCCGACAGGGGGCAGCGGAGACCCAGTACTTC.

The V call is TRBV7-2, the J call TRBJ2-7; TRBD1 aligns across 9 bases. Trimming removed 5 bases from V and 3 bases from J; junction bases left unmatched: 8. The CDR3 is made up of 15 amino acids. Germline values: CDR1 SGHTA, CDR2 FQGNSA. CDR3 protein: CASSRPGTGFYEQYF. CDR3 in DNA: TGTGCCAGCAGCCGACCCGGGACAGGGTTCTACGAGCAGTACTTC.

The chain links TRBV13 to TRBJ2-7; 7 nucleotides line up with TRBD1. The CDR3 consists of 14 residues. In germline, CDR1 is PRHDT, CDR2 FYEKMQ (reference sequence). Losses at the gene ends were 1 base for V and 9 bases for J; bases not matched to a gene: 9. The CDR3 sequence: CASSLAGTEVVQYF. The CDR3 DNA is TGTGCCAGCAGCTTAGCCGGGACAGAGGTAGTGCAGTACTTC.

The CDR3 DNA sequence: TGTGCCATCAGTGACGACCTATTGGGGGCTCAGCCCCAGCATTTT. Translating gives CAISDDLLGAQPQHF. V usage is TRBV10-3 and J usage is TRBJ1-5, with D maybe TRBD1 (6 bases). Germline V gene data show CDR1 as ENHRY and CDR2 as SYGVKD. The CDR3 length is 15 residues. Deletions cut 3 bases from V and 6 bases from J, with 15 bases between.

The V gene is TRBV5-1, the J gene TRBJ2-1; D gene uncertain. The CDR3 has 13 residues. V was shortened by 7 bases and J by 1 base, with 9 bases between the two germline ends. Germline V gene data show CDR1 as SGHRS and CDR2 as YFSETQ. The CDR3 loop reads CASDTGSYNEQFF. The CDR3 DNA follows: TGCGCCAGCGACACCGGATCCTACAATGAGCAGTTCTTC. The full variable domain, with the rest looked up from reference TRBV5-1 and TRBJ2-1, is KAGVTQTPRYLIKTRGQQVTLSCSPISGHRSVSWYQQTPGQGLQFLFEYFSETQRNKGNFPGRFSGRQFSNSRSEMNVSTLELGDSALYLCASDTGSYNEQFFGPGTRLTVL.

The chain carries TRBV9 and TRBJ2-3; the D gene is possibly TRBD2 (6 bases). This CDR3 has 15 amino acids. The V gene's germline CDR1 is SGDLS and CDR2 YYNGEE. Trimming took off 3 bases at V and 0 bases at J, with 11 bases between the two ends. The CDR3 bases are TGTGCCAGCAGCGGAAGCGGGCCTAGCACAGATACGCAGTATTTT. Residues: CASSGSGPSTDTQYF. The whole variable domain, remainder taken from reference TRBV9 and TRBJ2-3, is DSGVTQTPKHLITATGQRVTLRCSPRSGDLSVYWYQQSLDQGLQFLIQYYNGEERAKGNILERFSAQQFPDLHSELNLSSLELGDSALYFCASSGSGPSTDTQYFGPGTRLTVL.

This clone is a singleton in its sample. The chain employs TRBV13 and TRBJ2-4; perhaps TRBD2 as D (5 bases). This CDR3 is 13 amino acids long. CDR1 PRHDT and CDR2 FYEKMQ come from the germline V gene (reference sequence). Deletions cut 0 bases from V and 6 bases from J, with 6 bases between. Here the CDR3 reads CASSLGSGNIQYF. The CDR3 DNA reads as TGTGCCAGCAGCTTAGGAAGCGGAAACATTCAGTACTTC.

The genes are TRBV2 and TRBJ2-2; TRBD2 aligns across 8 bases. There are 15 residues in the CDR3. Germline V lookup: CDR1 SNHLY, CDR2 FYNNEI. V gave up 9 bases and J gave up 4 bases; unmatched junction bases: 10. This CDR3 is CARRLANVGTGELFF. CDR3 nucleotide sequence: TGTGCCAGGAGACTAGCGAACGTAGGCACCGGGGAGCTGTTTTTT.

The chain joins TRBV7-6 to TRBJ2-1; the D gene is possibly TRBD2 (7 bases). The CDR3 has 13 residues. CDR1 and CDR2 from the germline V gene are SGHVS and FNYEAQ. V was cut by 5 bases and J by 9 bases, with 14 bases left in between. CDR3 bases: TGTGCCAGCAGCAACACAGGGAGGGGTGAGCAGTTCTTC. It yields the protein CASSNTGRGEQFF.